The TCR beta chain under discussion was sequenced for a study of blood T cell repertoires in COVID-19. The V and J ends lost 3 bases and 6 bases, in that order; junction bases with no gene match: 13. CDR3 length equals 17 residues. Germline assignment: CDR1 MGHRA and CDR2 YSYEKL. The data were produced by immunoSEQ multiplex PCR, yet TCRdb's version contains in-frame clones alone and is incomplete. The sample lists 250,000 or so clones; around 88% were seen once. The sequenced material came from peripheral blood. The chain couples TRBV4-1 to TRBJ2-2; 7 nucleotides align to TRBD2. This clonotype originated in an elderly man with acute or convalescent COVID-19. The CDR3 protein is CASSHLLGLGGSGELFF. Here the CDR3 DNA reads TGCGCCAGCAGCCACCTCCTAGGACTAGGAGGATCCGGGGAGCTGTTTTTT.